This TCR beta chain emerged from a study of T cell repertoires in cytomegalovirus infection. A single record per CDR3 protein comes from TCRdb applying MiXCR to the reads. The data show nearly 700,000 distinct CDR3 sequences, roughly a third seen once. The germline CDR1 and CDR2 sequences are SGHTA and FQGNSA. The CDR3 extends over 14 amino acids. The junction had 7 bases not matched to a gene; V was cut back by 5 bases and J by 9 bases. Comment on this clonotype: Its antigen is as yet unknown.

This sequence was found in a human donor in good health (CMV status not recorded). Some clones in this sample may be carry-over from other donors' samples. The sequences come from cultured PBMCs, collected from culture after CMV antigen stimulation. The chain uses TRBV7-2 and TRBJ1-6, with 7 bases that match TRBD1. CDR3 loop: CASSPGQGVSPLHF. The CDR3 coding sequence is TGTGCCAGCAGCCCAGGCCAGGGGGTTTCACCCCTCCACTTT.